These 13 T cell receptor beta chains came from one sample sequenced in a study of cytomegalovirus exposure and HLA in healthy donors. In the PCR, 60 Vbeta and 13 Jbeta primers were used. Sequencing was performed with immunoSEQ multiplex PCR; in TCRdb, only in-frame clones are kept and a portion is missing. The data contain 62,000 or so clones, approximately 87% of them singletons. Sequencing used PBMCs. Receptor source: a young man in good health and CMV-seronegative.

This clone has just a few counts. The chain couples TRBV5-1 to TRBJ2-7; D uncertain. Trimming cost V 0 bases and J 3 bases, with 13 bases left between them. This CDR3 is built from 15 residues. Germline CDR1 SGHRS, CDR2 YFSETQ. CDR3 loop: CASSLEQHPGYEQYF. CDR3 coding DNA: TGCGCCAGCAGCTTGGAACAGCATCCTGGCTACGAGCAGTACTTC.

The chain uses TRBV7-9 and TRBJ1-3, with D possibly TRBD1 on 5 matching bases. This CDR3 has 13 amino acids. Germline V gene data show CDR1 as SEHNR and CDR2 as FQNEAQ (reference sequence). The CDR3 DNA is TGTTCGCCGCAGGGATCCGATGGAAACACCATATATTTT. Its translation is CSPQGSDGNTIYF. The whole variable domain, remainder taken from reference TRBV7-9 and TRBJ1-3, is DTGVSQNPRHKITKRGQNVTFRCDPISEHNRLYWYRQTLGQGPEFLTYFQNEAQLEKSRLLSDRFSAERPKGSFSTLEIQRTEQGDSAMYLCSPQGSDGNTIYFGEGSWLTVV.

This clone has a single count. The rearrangement uses TRBV25-1 and TRBJ1-1, with 8 nucleotides matching TRBD1. V shed 8 bases, J shed 2 bases, and the junction held 4 bases outside the gene matches. The CDR3 has 13 amino acids. Germline lookup yields CDR1 MGHDK and CDR2 SYGVNS. CDR3 DNA sequence: TGTGCCAGCGAGGGGACAGGTAACACTGAAGCTTTCTTT. It encodes CASEGTGNTEAFF. Full variable domain (remainder filled in from reference TRBV25-1 and TRBJ1-1): EADIYQTPRYLVIGTGKKITLECSQTMGHDKMYWYQQDPGMELHLIHYSYGVNSTEKGDLSSESTVSRIRTEHFPLTLESARPSHTSQYLCASEGTGNTEAFFGQGTRLTVV.

V is TRBV6-1 and J is TRBJ1-1; the D gene is possibly TRBD1 (5 bases). The ends were cut back, 2 bases at V and 5 bases at J, with 15 bases in the middle. The CDR3 runs 15 residues. Germline V gene sequence: CDR1 MNHNS, CDR2 SASEGT. The CDR3 DNA reads TGTGCCAGCAGTGAATATGTAGGGACTGGTACTGAAGCTTTCTTT. Residues: CASSEYVGTGTEAFF.

This chain connects TRBV4-1 to TRBJ1-5; the D is unclear. This CDR3 has 14 residues. The germline V gene has CDR1 MGHRA and CDR2 YSYEKL. The germline V and J ends were trimmed by 0 bases and 4 bases, with 7 bases remaining between them. CDR3 sequence: CASSQEAGNQPQHF. The CDR3 DNA sequence: TGCGCCAGCAGCCAAGAGGCGGGTAATCAGCCCCAGCATTTT.

The J gene is TRBJ2-7, the V gene TRBV6-1; TRBD2 matches at 7 bases. After removal of 10 bases from V and 0 bases from J, the junction contained 12 bases not matched to a gene. CDR1 and CDR2 (germline): MNHNS, SASEGT. CDR3 length: 15 residues. In nucleotides, the CDR3 is TGTGCCACCCGACTCAGGAGCGGGGTCTCCTACGAGCAGTACTTC. It yields the protein CATRLRSGVSYEQYF.

J is TRBJ2-7 and V is TRBV5-4, with D unresolved. V lost 3 bases to trimming and J lost 3 bases, with 10 bases between them. The CDR3 covers 13 residues. The V gene's germline CDR1 is SGHNT and CDR2 YYREEE (reference sequence). The CDR3 DNA sequence: TGTGCCAGCAGCTCGAAAAAGAGCTACGAGCAGTACTTC. Residues: CASSSKKSYEQYF. Based on the CDR3 plus reference TRBV5-4 and TRBJ2-7, the full variable domain is ETGVTQSPTHLIKTRGQQVTLRCSSQSGHNTVSWYQQALGQGPQFIFQYYREEENGRGNFPPRFSGLQFPNYSSELNVNALELDDSALYLCASSSKKSYEQYFGPGTRLTVT.

J is TRBJ1-1 and V is TRBV25-1; tentatively, D is TRBD1 (5 bases). CDR3 size: 18 residues. The V and J ends lost 4 bases and 0 bases respectively, with 21 bases between them. In germline, CDR1 is MGHDK, CDR2 SYGVNS. CDR3 coding DNA: TGTGCCAGCAGTGGATGGGTCGGGGGAGGATCTATGAACACTGAAGCTTTCTTT. Amino acids: CASSGWVGGGSMNTEAFF.

This chain joins TRBV9 and TRBJ2-7; maybe TRBD1 (6 bases). The length of the CDR3 is 15 residues. Looked up from germline, CDR1 is SGDLS and CDR2 is YYNGEE. Deletions cut 3 bases from V and 2 bases from J, with 15 bases between. DNA for the CDR3: TGTGCCAGCAGCGCCGAGCCGGGACAAGCCTACGAGCAGTACTTC. Protein product: CASSAEPGQAYEQYF.

The V call is TRBV13, the J call TRBJ2-5; TRBD2 matches 11 bases. V lost 5 bases, J lost 4 bases, and 3 bases stayed unmatched. CDR1 and CDR2 (germline): PRHDT, FYEKMQ (reference sequence). The CDR3 extends over 14 amino acids. CDR3 sequence reads: CASSLTSGGETQYF. The DNA of the CDR3 is TGTGCCAGCAGCCTCACTAGCGGGGGAGAGACCCAGTACTTC.

This chain uses TRBV6-6 with TRBJ2-5; possibly TRBD2 for D (5 bases). The germline gives CDR1 MNHNY, CDR2 SVGAGI (reference sequence). Trimming left V 6 bases short and J 4 bases short, with 18 bases between. The CDR3 contains 15 residues. In DNA form, the CDR3 reads TGTGCCAGCAGCCTTCTGGTAGCCCGGGGAGAGACCCAGTACTTC. Translation: CASSLLVARGETQYF.

CDR3 bases: TGCAGCGAGGGACAGGGTGGATACGGCGGCTACACCTTC. Its protein product is CSEGQGGYGGYTF. This rearrangement joins TRBV29-1 to TRBJ1-2, with 9 bases that match TRBD1. Germline V CDR1 and CDR2: SQVTM, ANQGSEA. The CDR3 runs 13 residues. V was clipped by 7 bases and J by 8 bases; unmatched bases: 11.

The chain is built from TRBV30 and TRBJ2-1, with D possibly TRBD2 on 5 matching bases. V gave up 0 bases and J gave up 7 bases, with 16 bases separating them. The CDR3 length is 15 residues. Germline CDR1 is GTSNPN and CDR2 is SVGIG (reference sequence). The CDR3 region is CAWSVRGQLGNEQFF. The CDR3 coding sequence is TGTGCCTGGAGTGTTCGAGGGCAACTAGGTAATGAGCAGTTCTTC.